These T cell receptor beta chains were read from a single sample in a study of T-cell memory formation after mild COVID-19. TCRdb redid the calling of the 5' RACE reads with MiXCR, one entry per CDR3 protein. The table lists approximately 500,000 distinct CDR3 sequences, around a quarter of them singletons, with around 13% in the top ten. The sequenced material came from PBMCs or a T cell subset sorted from them (not recorded which). Receptors originate from an adult woman who had mild COVID-19 (a few samples of this study predate the infection). Cell type and time point are not known. CDR3s include the opening cysteine and the closing phenylalanine or tryptophan. D genes are given only for firm matches. Size tells how often a clone was seen (once, few, many) or the class of an expanded clone, and some rows leave it out.

abundance: few; j_gene: TRBJ1-5; v_gene: TRBV24-1; d_gene: NA; CDR3nt: TGTGCCACCAGTACTTATAGCAATCAGCCCCAGCATTTT; CDR3aa: CATSTYSNQPQHF
abundance: NA; j_gene: TRBJ1-4; v_gene: TRBV19; d_gene: NA; CDR3nt: TGTGCCACCATGAGGGAATTTGGTGAAAAACTGTTTTTT; CDR3aa: CATMREFGEKLFF
abundance: NA; j_gene: TRBJ1-6; v_gene: TRBV3-1; d_gene: NA; CDR3nt: TGTGCCAGCAGCCGCACAATGGGAGGGGGGGCGGATTCACCCCTCCACTTT; CDR3aa: CASSRTMGGGADSPLHF
abundance: few; j_gene: TRBJ2-7; v_gene: TRBV7-2; d_gene: TRBD2; CDR3nt: TGTGCCAGCAGCTTAGACTTGGGACTAGCGGGGCCTAGCTCCTACGAGCAGTACTTC; CDR3aa: CASSLDLGLAGPSSYEQYF
abundance: NA; j_gene: TRBJ2-7; v_gene: TRBV5-4; d_gene: TRBD1; CDR3nt: TGTGCCAGCAGCAACGGACAGGGGAGAAACTACGAGCAGTACTTC; CDR3aa: CASSNGQGRNYEQYF
abundance: few; j_gene: TRBJ2-1; v_gene: TRBV27; d_gene: NA; CDR3nt: TGTGCCAGCAGATACCTCTGGCGGGGCAATGAGCAGTTCTTC; CDR3aa: CASRYLWRGNEQFF
abundance: few; j_gene: TRBJ2-5; v_gene: TRBV29-1; d_gene: TRBD2; CDR3nt: TGCAGCGTTGAATTAAGCGGGAGGGTCCAAGAGACCCAGTACTTC; CDR3aa: CSVELSGRVQETQYF
abundance: NA; j_gene: TRBJ2-2; v_gene: TRBV11-2; d_gene: NA; CDR3nt: TGTGCCAGCAGCTTTTCTCAGCTCGGGGAGCTGTTTTTT; CDR3aa: CASSFSQLGELFF
abundance: NA; j_gene: TRBJ2-7; v_gene: TRBV6-1; d_gene: NA; CDR3nt: TGTGCCAGCATCCCGGGCCGGCCCCCCTACGAGCAGTACTTC; CDR3aa: CASIPGRPPYEQYF
abundance: NA; j_gene: TRBJ2-3; v_gene: TRBV24-1; d_gene: TRBD1; CDR3nt: TGTGCCACCAGTGACGCCCGGGACAGGCCGACAGATACGCAGTATTTT; CDR3aa: CATSDARDRPTDTQYF
abundance: many; j_gene: TRBJ2-3; v_gene: TRBV7-2; d_gene: TRBD2; CDR3nt: TGTGCCAGCAGCTTAGCGCTAATGAGCGGGAGCCGCACAGATACGCAGTATTTT; CDR3aa: CASSLALMSGSRTDTQYF
abundance: few; j_gene: TRBJ1-3; v_gene: TRBV5-1; d_gene: TRBD1; CDR3nt: TGCGCCAGCAGTCCGGACAGGGCCCGAAACACCATATATTTT; CDR3aa: CASSPDRARNTIYF
abundance: NA; j_gene: TRBJ1-5; v_gene: TRBV27; d_gene: NA; CDR3nt: TGTGCCAGCAGTTTATCGATTAGGAATCAGCCCCAGCATTTT; CDR3aa: CASSLSIRNQPQHF
abundance: once; j_gene: TRBJ1-1; v_gene: TRBV5-1; d_gene: NA; CDR3nt: TGCGCCAGCAGCTCTTCAGGGGCCGTAGGCACTGAAGCTTTCTTT; CDR3aa: CASSSSGAVGTEAFF
abundance: NA; j_gene: TRBJ1-1; v_gene: TRBV7-2; d_gene: NA; CDR3nt: TGTGCCAGCAGCATAAGCCGCGGACCGGACACTGAAGCTTTCTTT; CDR3aa: CASSISRGPDTEAFF
abundance: NA; j_gene: TRBJ2-7; v_gene: TRBV6-5; d_gene: NA; CDR3nt: TGTGCCAGCAGGGTCGGTTGGGGGGACTACGAGCAGTACTTC; CDR3aa: CASRVGWGDYEQYF
abundance: NA; j_gene: TRBJ2-1; v_gene: TRBV6-5; d_gene: NA; CDR3nt: TGTGCCAGCAGGCTCAGTATAGGCAATGAGCAGTTCTTC; CDR3aa: CASRLSIGNEQFF
abundance: NA; j_gene: TRBJ2-1; v_gene: TRBV7-3; d_gene: TRBD1; CDR3nt: TGTGCCAGCAGCTTAAACAGGGGGCAGGGCAATGAGCAGTTCTTC; CDR3aa: CASSLNRGQGNEQFF
abundance: once; j_gene: TRBJ1-1; v_gene: TRBV20-1; d_gene: TRBD1; CDR3nt: TGCAGTGCAACGGGACAGGGGACGGGGAACACTGAAGCTTTCTTT; CDR3aa: CSATGQGTGNTEAFF
abundance: few; j_gene: TRBJ1-2; v_gene: TRBV20-1; d_gene: NA; CDR3nt: TGCAGTGCTAGAGATGTCAGGGCGCCCCACTATGGCTACACCTTC; CDR3aa: CSARDVRAPHYGYTF
abundance: NA; j_gene: TRBJ1-5; v_gene: TRBV12-3/TRBV12-4; d_gene: NA; CDR3nt: TGTGCCAGCAGTCCCACGAACGGGAATCAGCCCCAGCATTTT; CDR3aa: CASSPTNGNQPQHF
abundance: few; j_gene: TRBJ2-1; v_gene: TRBV2; d_gene: TRBD2; CDR3nt: TGTGCCAGCAGTGAGGGTAGCGGGAACAATGAGCAGTTCTTC; CDR3aa: CASSEGSGNNEQFF
abundance: few; j_gene: TRBJ1-1; v_gene: TRBV20-1; d_gene: TRBD1; CDR3nt: TGCAGTGCTAGACAGGGGGCTTGGAACACTGAAGCTTTCTTT; CDR3aa: CSARQGAWNTEAFF
abundance: NA; j_gene: TRBJ2-3; v_gene: TRBV29-1; d_gene: TRBD2; CDR3nt: TGCAGCGTTGCGGGTTGGCTAGCGGGGAACACAGATACGCAGTATTTT; CDR3aa: CSVAGWLAGNTDTQYF
abundance: NA; j_gene: TRBJ1-5; v_gene: TRBV5-5; d_gene: NA; CDR3nt: TGTGCCAGCAGCTCCGGTTATAGCAATCAGCCCCAGCATTTT; CDR3aa: CASSSGYSNQPQHF
abundance: NA; j_gene: TRBJ2-7; v_gene: TRBV4-3; d_gene: TRBD1; CDR3nt: TGCGCCAGCAGCCAAGCACAGGGGGTGTCCTACGAGCAGTACTTC; CDR3aa: CASSQAQGVSYEQYF
abundance: NA; j_gene: TRBJ2-3; v_gene: TRBV9; d_gene: TRBD1; CDR3nt: TGTGCCAGCAGCGTAGTGGGACAGACTAGCACAGATACGCAGTATTTT; CDR3aa: CASSVVGQTSTDTQYF
abundance: NA; j_gene: TRBJ2-3; v_gene: TRBV5-1; d_gene: NA; CDR3nt: TGCGCCAGCAGCTTGCTCAGGGTCGCAGATACGCAGTATTTT; CDR3aa: CASSLLRVADTQYF
abundance: NA; j_gene: TRBJ2-3; v_gene: TRBV19; d_gene: TRBD2; CDR3nt: TGTGCCAGTAGTTCCCGGGAGGGCCAGTTAGATACGCAGTATTTT; CDR3aa: CASSSREGQLDTQYF
abundance: NA; j_gene: TRBJ1-1; v_gene: TRBV7-9; d_gene: TRBD1; CDR3nt: TGTGCCAGCAGCCGTTGGACAGGAGGGAACACTGAAGCTTTCTTT; CDR3aa: CASSRWTGGNTEAFF
abundance: few; j_gene: TRBJ1-1; v_gene: TRBV11-2; d_gene: NA; CDR3nt: TGTGCCAGCAGCCCGGGACGGATACTCTTAAACATGAACACTGAAGCTTTCTTT; CDR3aa: CASSPGRILLNMNTEAFF